This T cell receptor (beta chain) was documented in a study of blood T cells in healthy people across ages. Primers used in a second PCR of about 6 to 12 cycles were a sample-barcoded 5' primer and a J-beta primer mix. Via MiXCR, TCRdb re-called the 5' RACE reads, giving one row per CDR3 protein. Here the sample spans hundreds of thousands of distinct CDR3 sequences, roughly 32% being singletons. V dropped 5 bases and J dropped 10 bases, with 18 bases sitting between them. The CDR3 sequence is 13 residues long. In germline, CDR1 is DFQATT, CDR2 SNEGSKA (reference sequence). Comment on this clonotype: A much larger clone differs from this one at a single base, so this may be a read error.

The TCR originated in a woman of 80 years or more in good health. The J gene is TRBJ2-1, the V gene TRBV20-1; D may be TRBD2 (6 bases). Material: blood. The CDR3 here is CSAPGTLADEQFF. Written as DNA, the CDR3 is TGCAGTGCTCCCGGGACTCTCGCCGACGAGCAGTTCTTC.